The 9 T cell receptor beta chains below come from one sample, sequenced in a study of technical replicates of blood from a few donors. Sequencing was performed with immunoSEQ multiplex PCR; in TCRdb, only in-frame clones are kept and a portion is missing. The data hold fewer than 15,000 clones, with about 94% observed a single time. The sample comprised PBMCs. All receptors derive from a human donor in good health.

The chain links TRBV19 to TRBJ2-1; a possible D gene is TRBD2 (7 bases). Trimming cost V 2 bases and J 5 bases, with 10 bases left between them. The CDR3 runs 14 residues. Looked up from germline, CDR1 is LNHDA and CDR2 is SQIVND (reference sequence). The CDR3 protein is CASSILGGDNEQFF. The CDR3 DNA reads TGTGCCAGTAGTATACTAGGGGGGGACAATGAGCAGTTCTTC.

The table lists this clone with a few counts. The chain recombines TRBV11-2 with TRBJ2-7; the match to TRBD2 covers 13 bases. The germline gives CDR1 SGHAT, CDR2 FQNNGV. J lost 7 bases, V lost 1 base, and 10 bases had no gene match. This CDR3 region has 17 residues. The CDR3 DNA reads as TGTGCCAGCAGCTTAGTCCCCGGGACTAGCGGGGCCTTGGAGCAGTACTTC. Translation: CASSLVPGTSGALEQYF.

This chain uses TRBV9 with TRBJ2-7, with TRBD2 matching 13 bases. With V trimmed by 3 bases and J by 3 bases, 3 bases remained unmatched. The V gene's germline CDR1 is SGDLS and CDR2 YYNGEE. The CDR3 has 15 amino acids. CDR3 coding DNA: TGTGCCAGCAGCGCCGGACTAGCGGGAGACTACGAGCAGTACTTC. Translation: CASSAGLAGDYEQYF.

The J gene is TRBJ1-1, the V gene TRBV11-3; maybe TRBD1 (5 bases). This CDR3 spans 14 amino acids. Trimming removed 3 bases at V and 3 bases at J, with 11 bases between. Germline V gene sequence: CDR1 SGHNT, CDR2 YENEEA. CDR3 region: CASSFRGGDTEAFF. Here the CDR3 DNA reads TGTGCCAGCAGCTTTCGCGGGGGTGACACTGAAGCTTTCTTT.

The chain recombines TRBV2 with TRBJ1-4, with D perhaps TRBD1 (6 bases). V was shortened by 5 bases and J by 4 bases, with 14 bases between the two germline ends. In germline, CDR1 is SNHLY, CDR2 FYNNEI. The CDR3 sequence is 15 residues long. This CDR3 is CASSNRTAYNEKLFF. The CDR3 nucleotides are TGTGCCAGCAGTAACCGGACAGCTTATAATGAAAAACTGTTTTTT.

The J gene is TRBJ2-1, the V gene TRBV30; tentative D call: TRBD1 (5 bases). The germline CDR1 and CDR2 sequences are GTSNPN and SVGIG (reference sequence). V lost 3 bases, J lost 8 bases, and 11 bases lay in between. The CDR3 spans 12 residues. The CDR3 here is CAWSEDKHEQFF. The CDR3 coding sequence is TGTGCCTGGAGCGAGGACAAGCATGAGCAGTTCTTC.

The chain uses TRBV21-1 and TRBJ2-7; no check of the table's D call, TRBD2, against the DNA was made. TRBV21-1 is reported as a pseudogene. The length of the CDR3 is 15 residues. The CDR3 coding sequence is TGTGCCAGCATGGGGACTAGCGGGCCGTTTGGCGAGCAGTACTTC. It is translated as CASMGTSGPFGEQYF.

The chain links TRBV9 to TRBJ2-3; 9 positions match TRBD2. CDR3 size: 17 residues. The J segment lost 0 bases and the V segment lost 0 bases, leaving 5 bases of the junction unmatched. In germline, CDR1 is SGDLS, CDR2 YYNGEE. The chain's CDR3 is CASSVGLADSSTDTQYF. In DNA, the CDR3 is TGTGCCAGCAGCGTAGGACTAGCGGACTCTAGCACAGATACGCAGTATTTT. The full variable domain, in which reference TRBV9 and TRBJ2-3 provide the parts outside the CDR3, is DSGVTQTPKHLITATGQRVTLRCSPRSGDLSVYWYQQSLDQGLQFLIQYYNGEERAKGNILERFSAQQFPDLHSELNLSSLELGDSALYFCASSVGLADSSTDTQYFGPGTRLTVL.

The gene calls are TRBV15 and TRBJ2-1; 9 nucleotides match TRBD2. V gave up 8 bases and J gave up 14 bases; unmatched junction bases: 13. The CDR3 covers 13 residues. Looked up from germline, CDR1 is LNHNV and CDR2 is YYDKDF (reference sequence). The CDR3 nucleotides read TGTGCCACCCAGGAGGGCGGGAGGGCCAAAGAGTTCTTC. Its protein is CATQEGGRAKEFF.